Shown below are 27 T cell receptor beta chains from a single sample sequenced in a study of cytomegalovirus exposure and HLA in healthy donors. The PCR made use of 60 Vbeta and 13 Jbeta primers. TCRdb keeps only in-frame clones here, not all; method: immunoSEQ multiplex PCR. The data hold about 130,000 clones, with about two thirds observed a single time. The source material was PBMCs. These receptors were obtained from a man aged 45-65 years in good health and CMV-seropositive.

This chain joins TRBV11-2 and TRBJ1-2; TRBD1 aligns across 7 bases. The junction had 6 bases not matched to a gene; V was cut back by 1 base and J by 1 base. The length of the CDR3 is 16 residues. Germline V lookup: CDR1 SGHAT, CDR2 FQNNGV. The DNA for the CDR3 is TGTGCCAGCAGCTTAGTAGGGGGCACGCGTAACTATGGCTACACCTTC. It translates to CASSLVGGTRNYGYTF. The full variable domain, with the rest looked up from reference TRBV11-2 and TRBJ1-2, is EAGVAQSPRYKIIEKRQSVAFWCNPISGHATLYWYQQILGQGPKLLIQFQNNGVVDDSQLPKDRFSAERLKGVDSTLKIQPAKLEDSAVYLCASSLVGGTRNYGYTFGSGTRLTVV.

The chain has TRBV28 and TRBJ1-2, with 7 bases lining up with TRBD1. The junction had 2 bases not matched to a gene; V was cut back by 5 bases and J by 5 bases. From germline, CDR1 is MDHEN and CDR2 SYDVKM. The CDR3 sequence is 12 residues long. The CDR3 is CASSTGVYGYTF. The CDR3 DNA reads TGTGCCAGCAGTACAGGGGTATATGGCTACACCTTC.

With respect to this clone: At one boundary the junction diverges from the germline segment, which might be a read error. The chain is built from TRBV7-6 and TRBJ2-7; D gene uncertain. The CDR3 spans 14 residues. The germline gives CDR1 SGHVS, CDR2 FNYEAQ. Here the CDR3 reads CASSLRSRVDEHYF. CDR3 DNA sequence: TGTGCCAGCAGCTTACGATCTAGAGTTGACGAGCACTACTTC.

This chain links TRBV10-3 with TRBJ2-6; D is possibly TRBD2 (6 bases). The V end was cut by 6 bases, the J end by 0 bases, with 21 bases between. CDR1 ENHRY and CDR2 SYGVKD come from the germline V gene. The CDR3 is 19 residues long. CDR3 DNA: TGTGCCATCAGGACCGAGGGGAGCGGAGGGTTCTCTGGGGCCAACGTCCTGACTTTC. It is translated as CAIRTEGSGGFSGANVLTF.

The V and J genes are TRBV29-1 and TRBJ2-6; 9 bases align to TRBD1. The CDR3 runs to 16 residues. Germline values: CDR1 SQVTM, CDR2 ANQGSEA. The junction had 6 bases not matched to a gene; V was cut back by 5 bases and J by 1 base. The CDR3 DNA reads TGCAGCGTTTTAGGACAGGGGAAATCTGGGGCCAACGTCCTGACTTTC. It translates to CSVLGQGKSGANVLTF.

This clone was counted a single time. The rearrangement joins TRBV4-1 to TRBJ1-5, with D perhaps matching TRBD1 (6 bases). Trimming removed 4 bases from V and 7 bases from J, with 17 bases in between. CDR1 is MGHRA, CDR2 YSYEKL, per germline. This CDR3 spans 15 amino acids. In DNA, the CDR3 is TGCGCCAGCAGCCGGAACAGGGAGGGTTACCAGCCCCAGCATTTT. Protein sequence: CASSRNREGYQPQHF.

The chain couples TRBV6-1 to TRBJ2-4; 7 bases map to TRBD2. Germline lookup yields CDR1 MNHNS and CDR2 SASEGT. Unmatched junction bases numbered 2, after V lost 3 bases and J lost 6 bases. The CDR3 runs to 13 residues. DNA of the CDR3: TGTGCCAGCAGTGACCTAGCGGTAAACATTCAGTACTTC. It specifies CASSDLAVNIQYF.

V is TRBV7-6 and J is TRBJ2-1, with 9 bases aligning to TRBD2. CDR1 and CDR2 from the germline V gene are SGHVS and FNYEAQ. The CDR3 consists of 16 residues. V was clipped by 3 bases and J by 0 bases; unmatched bases: 3. CDR3 residues: CASSFSGGRSYNEQFF. CDR3 DNA: TGTGCCAGCAGCTTTAGCGGGGGACGCTCCTACAATGAGCAGTTCTTC. Combining the CDR3 with reference TRBV7-6 and TRBJ2-1 gives the whole variable domain GAGVSQSPRYKVTKRGQDVALRCDPISGHVSLYWYRQALGQGPEFLTYFNYEAQQDKSGLPNDRFSAERPEGSISTLTIQRTEQRDSAMYRCASSFSGGRSYNEQFFGPGTRLTVL.

This clone occurred once. The chain joins TRBV7-8 to TRBJ1-2, with a possible D match to TRBD1 (5 bases). CDR3 length: 15 amino acids. Trimming shortened V by 4 bases and J by 7 bases, and 19 bases separated the two germline ends. In germline, CDR1 is SGHVS, CDR2 FQNEAQ. The CDR3 is CASSSTRGVETGYTF. Here the CDR3 DNA reads TGTGCCAGCAGCTCTACCCGGGGGGTGGAGACTGGCTACACCTTC.

The chain couples TRBV5-1 to TRBJ2-7; possibly TRBD1 for D (5 bases). The V gene's germline CDR1 is SGHRS and CDR2 YFSETQ. Trimming left V 0 bases short and J 5 bases short, with 6 bases between. The CDR3 consists of 12 residues. This CDR3 reads CASSLAGNEQYF. The CDR3 DNA reads as TGCGCCAGCAGCTTGGCAGGGAACGAGCAGTACTTC.

The chain has TRBV7-9 and TRBJ2-6; D is perhaps TRBD1 (6 bases). The V gene's germline CDR1 is SEHNR and CDR2 FQNEAQ (reference sequence). This CDR3 is 14 amino acids long. V lost 11 bases to trimming and J lost 1 base, with 12 bases between them. This chain's CDR3 is CAVRTGSGANVLTF. The CDR3 DNA follows: TGTGCCGTTCGAACAGGGTCTGGGGCCAACGTCCTGACTTTC.

This chain links TRBV18 with TRBJ2-1; D uncertain. V shed 5 bases and J shed 1 base, with 15 bases lying between them. CDR3 length: 16 residues. The germline gives CDR1 KGHSH, CDR2 LQKENI. The chain's CDR3 is CASSISAQASYNEQFF. Here the CDR3 DNA reads TGTGCCAGCTCAATTTCAGCCCAGGCATCCTACAATGAGCAGTTCTTC. The full variable domain, completed using reference TRBV18 and TRBJ2-1, is NAGVMQNPRHLVRRRGQEARLRCSPMKGHSHVYWYRQLPEEGLKFMVYLQKENIIDESGMPKERFSAEFPKEGPSILRIQQVVRGDSAAYFCASSISAQASYNEQFFGPGTRLTVL.

The rearrangement joins TRBV19 to TRBJ1-5; TRBD1 agrees at 7 bases. The V gene's germline CDR1 is LNHDA and CDR2 SQIVND (reference sequence). After removal of 2 bases from V and 3 bases from J, the junction contained 7 bases not matched to a gene. The CDR3 has 16 amino acids. The CDR3 here is CASSIPGTVSNQPQHF. In DNA form, the CDR3 reads TGTGCCAGTAGTATACCCGGGACAGTTTCCAATCAGCCCCAGCATTTT.

This clone is a singleton in its sample. The CDR3 DNA follows: TGTGCCAGCAGCTCGGGGGGGGCGAGATCACCCCTCCACTTT. The encoded protein is CASSSGGARSPLHF. The V gene is TRBV5-5, the J gene TRBJ1-6; D perhaps matches TRBD1 (6 bases). V dropped 3 bases and J dropped 10 bases, with 14 bases sitting between them. Germline V gene data show CDR1 as SGHKS and CDR2 as YYEKEE (reference sequence). This CDR3 is built from 14 residues.

This chain connects TRBV2 to TRBJ2-7, with D perhaps TRBD2 (6 bases). This CDR3 comprises 14 residues. Germline V lookup: CDR1 SNHLY, CDR2 FYNNEI. Trimming removed 1 base from V and 7 bases from J, with 14 bases in between. The CDR3 sequence is CASSEVSGSGEQYF. Here the CDR3 DNA reads TGTGCCAGCAGTGAAGTTAGCGGAAGCGGGGAGCAGTACTTC.

The chain links TRBV5-1 to TRBJ1-1; 8 nucleotides agree with TRBD1. The CDR3 sequence is 13 residues long. The germline V gene encodes CDR1 SGHRS and CDR2 YFSETQ. Losses at the gene ends were 3 bases for V and 8 bases for J; bases not matched to a gene: 6. The CDR3 loop reads CASSWGDRTEAFF. DNA for the CDR3: TGCGCCAGCAGCTGGGGGGACAGGACAGAAGCTTTCTTT.

The chain employs TRBV11-2 and TRBJ2-3, with TRBD1 as a possible D gene (5 bases). Trimming cost V 3 bases and J 6 bases, with 13 bases left between them. CDR1 is SGHAT, CDR2 FQNNGV, per germline. This CDR3 has 14 residues. The CDR3 reads CASSLATGADTQYF. The CDR3 DNA is TGTGCCAGCAGCTTGGCCACAGGAGCGGATACGCAGTATTTT.

This clone was recorded a few times. V is TRBV28 and J is TRBJ1-3; no reliable D call. The germline V gene encodes CDR1 MDHEN and CDR2 SYDVKM. Trimming took 3 bases from V and 0 from J, leaving 9 bases between them. The length of the CDR3 is 15 residues. As DNA, the CDR3 is TGTGCCAGCAGTTTCGAACAAAACTCTGGAAACACCATATATTTT. This codes for CASSFEQNSGNTIYF.

A few counts support this clone. The gene calls are TRBV6-1 and TRBJ2-1; D might be TRBD2 (5 bases). Trimming cost V 6 bases and J 0 bases, with 9 bases left between them. Germline V gives CDR1 MNHNS, CDR2 SASEGT. CDR3 length equals 14 residues. CDR3 amino acids: CASSPTSSYNEQFF. Written as DNA, the CDR3 is TGTGCCAGCAGCCCTACTAGCTCCTACAATGAGCAGTTCTTC.

This clone was observed a few times. This sequence joins TRBV10-1 and TRBJ2-1, with D tentatively TRBD1 (6 bases). The CDR3 extends over 12 amino acids. Per the germline V gene, CDR1 is WNHNN and CDR2 is SYGVQD (reference sequence). V shed 5 bases and J shed 15 bases, with 17 bases lying between them. The DNA of the CDR3 is TGCGCCAGCAGTACCGCCGGGACACCAAGGTTCTTC. Protein: CASSTAGTPRFF.

The CDR3 region has the DNA TGTGCCAGCAATCCCGGACAGGGGAACACTGAAGCTTTCTTT. It encodes CASNPGQGNTEAFF. The rearrangement links TRBV6-5 to TRBJ1-1; 8 bases agree with TRBD1. The CDR3 has 14 residues. The germline CDR1 and CDR2 sequences are MNHEY and SVGAGI. The V gene end was trimmed by 7 bases and the J gene end by 1 base; junction bases not matched to a gene: 5.

The gene calls are TRBV7-8 and TRBJ2-1, with a weak D call TRBD2 (5 bases). CDR3 length equals 10 residues. The V end lost 8 bases, the J end lost 8 bases, and 7 bases lay between the germline ends. The germline V gene encodes CDR1 SGHVS and CDR2 FQNEAQ. CDR3 coding DNA: TGTGCCAGCGGGAGCTATGAGCAGTTCTTC. This sequence encodes CASGSYEQFF.

The chain combines TRBV5-1 with TRBJ1-3; 8 bases agree with TRBD1. CDR3 length equals 15 residues. The germline gives CDR1 SGHRS, CDR2 YFSETQ. After removal of 3 bases from V and 1 base from J, the junction contained 3 bases not matched to a gene. CDR3 in DNA: TGCGCCAGCAGCTCCGGACAGGGATCTGGAAACACCATATATTTT. Protein product: CASSSGQGSGNTIYF. Drawing the rest from reference TRBV5-1 and TRBJ1-3, the complete variable domain is KAGVTQTPRYLIKTRGQQVTLSCSPISGHRSVSWYQQTPGQGLQFLFEYFSETQRNKGNFPGRFSGRQFSNSRSEMNVSTLELGDSALYLCASSSGQGSGNTIYFGEGSWLTVV.

With respect to this clone: Germline and junction disagree at one end, which may indicate a read error. Other nucleotide sequences in the sample specify the same CDR3. This chain links TRBV5-1 with TRBJ2-7, with 12 bases fitting TRBD1. Germline-derived CDR1 and CDR2 are SGHRS and YFSETQ. The CDR3 contains 15 residues. The CDR3 sequence is CASSPAGTGGREQYF. The CDR3 DNA follows: TGTGCCAGCAGCCCAGCCGGGACAGGGGGCCGGGAGCAGTACTTC.

The chain has TRBV19 and TRBJ2-7; D may be TRBD1 (6 bases). Trimming stripped 3 bases from V and 0 bases from J, with 21 bases between. Germline V gene data show CDR1 as LNHDA and CDR2 as SQIVND (reference sequence). The CDR3 covers 18 residues. The CDR3 DNA follows: TGTGCCAGTAGTATCTGGGGAGCGTTAGGGGACAACTCCTACGAGCAGTACTTC. The encoded protein is CASSIWGALGDNSYEQYF.

The rearrangement links TRBV28 to TRBJ2-2; 12 bases are shared with TRBD2. The CDR3 consists of 16 residues. Germline values: CDR1 MDHEN, CDR2 SYDVKM. Trimming at V came to 8 bases and at J to 5 bases, leaving 9 bases not matched to a gene. Here the CDR3 DNA reads TGTGCCAGCTCAAGTTTTGGACTAGCGGGGACCGGGGAGCTGTTTTTT. Encoded protein: CASSSFGLAGTGELFF.

This chain uses TRBV4-2 with TRBJ2-2, with 12 bases aligning to TRBD1. CDR1 and CDR2 (germline): LGHNA, YNFKEQ. J gave up 7 bases and V 1 base, and 4 bases lay outside the gene matches. The CDR3 length is 16 residues. CDR3 sequence reads: CASSQGGQGAGGELFF. The CDR3 bases are TGTGCCAGCAGCCAAGGGGGACAGGGGGCGGGCGGGGAGCTGTTTTTT.